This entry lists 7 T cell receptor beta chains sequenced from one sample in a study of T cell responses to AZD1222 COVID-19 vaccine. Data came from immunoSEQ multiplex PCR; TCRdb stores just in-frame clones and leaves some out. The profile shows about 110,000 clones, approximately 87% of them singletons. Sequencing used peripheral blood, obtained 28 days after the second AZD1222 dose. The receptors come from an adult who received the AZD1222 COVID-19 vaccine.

CDR3 residues: CASSLQGGHDEQFF. DNA of the CDR3: TGTGCCAGCAGCTTACAGGGGGGACATGATGAGCAGTTCTTC. This chain connects TRBV7-3 to TRBJ2-1, with D possibly TRBD1 on 7 matching bases. Germline lookup yields CDR1 SGHTA and CDR2 FQGTGA. CDR3 length: 14 residues. Trimming took 2 bases from V and 8 from J, leaving 13 bases between them.

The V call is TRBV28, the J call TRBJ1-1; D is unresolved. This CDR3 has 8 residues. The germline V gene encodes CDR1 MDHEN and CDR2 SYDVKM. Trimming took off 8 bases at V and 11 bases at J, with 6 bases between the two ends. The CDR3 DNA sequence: TGTGCCAGCGGAGCGGCTTTCTTT. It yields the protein CASGAAFF.

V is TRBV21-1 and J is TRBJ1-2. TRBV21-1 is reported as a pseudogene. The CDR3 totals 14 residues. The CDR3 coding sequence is TGTGCCAGCAGCAAAGGGGAGGGGGAGAGGGGCTACACCTTC. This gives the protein CASSKGEGERGYTF.

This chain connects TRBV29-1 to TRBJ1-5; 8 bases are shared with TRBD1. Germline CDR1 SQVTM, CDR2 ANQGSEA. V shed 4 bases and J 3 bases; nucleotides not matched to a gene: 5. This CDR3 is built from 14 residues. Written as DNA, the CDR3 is TGCAGCGTTGCATTGGACAGGGACAATCAGCCCCAGCATTTT. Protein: CSVALDRDNQPQHF. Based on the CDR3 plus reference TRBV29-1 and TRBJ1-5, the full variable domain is SAVISQKPSRDICQRGTSLTIQCQVDSQVTMMFWYRQQPGQSLTLIATANQGSEATYESGFVIDKFPISRPNLTFSTLTVSNMSPEDSSIYLCSVALDRDNQPQHFGDGTRLSIL.

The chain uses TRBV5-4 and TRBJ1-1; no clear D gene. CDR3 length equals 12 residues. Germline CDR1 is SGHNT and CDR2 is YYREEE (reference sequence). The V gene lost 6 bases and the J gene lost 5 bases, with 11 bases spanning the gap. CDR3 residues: CASTAGGTEAFF. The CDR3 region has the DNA TGTGCCAGCACCGCGGGTGGAACTGAAGCTTTCTTT. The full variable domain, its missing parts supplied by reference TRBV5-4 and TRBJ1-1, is ETGVTQSPTHLIKTRGQQVTLRCSSQSGHNTVSWYQQALGQGPQFIFQYYREEENGRGNFPPRFSGLQFPNYSSELNVNALELDDSALYLCASTAGGTEAFFGQGTRLTVV.

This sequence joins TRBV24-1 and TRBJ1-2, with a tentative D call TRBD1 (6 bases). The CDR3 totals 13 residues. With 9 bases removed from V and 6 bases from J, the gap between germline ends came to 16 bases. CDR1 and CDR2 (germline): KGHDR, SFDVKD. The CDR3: CATSRGRGHGYTF. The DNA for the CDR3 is TGTGCCACCTCCCGGGGCAGGGGACATGGCTACACCTTC.

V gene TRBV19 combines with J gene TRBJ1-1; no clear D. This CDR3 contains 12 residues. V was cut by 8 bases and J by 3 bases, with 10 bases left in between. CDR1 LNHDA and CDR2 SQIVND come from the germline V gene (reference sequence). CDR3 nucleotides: TGTGCCAGTTCCGGGAAGTACACTGAAGCTTTCTTT. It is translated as CASSGKYTEAFF.